This T cell receptor (beta chain) was profiled in a study of patients and donors after allogeneic stem cell transplantation. From the RT-PCR reads, TCRdb called clonotypes with MiXCR, one entry per CDR3 protein. Among about 2,600 distinct CDR3 sequences listed, roughly 16% were seen once. Points on this clonotype: The CDR3 does not close with the conserved phenylalanine or tryptophan, likely indicating a read error.

Sequencing was carried out using blood, either unsorted or a sorted T cell fraction (not recorded which). The TCR sequence derives from a human donor who was either an allogeneic HSCT recipient or a stem cell or donor lymphocyte infusion donor (not recorded which). It is not recorded whose cells these are; they may come from a transplant donor.

The chain's CDR3 is CASSILAVSTDTQYS. CDR3 DNA: TGTGCCAGTAGTATTCTAGCTGTTAGCACAGATACGCAGTATTCT. This rearrangement joins TRBV19 to TRBJ2-3; D perhaps matches TRBD2 (5 bases). CDR1 is LNHDA, CDR2 SQIVND, per germline (reference sequence). The CDR3 is 15 residues long. V lost 3 bases to trimming and J lost 0 bases, with 10 bases between them.